This note documents a single T cell receptor beta chain sequence. This entry is derived from a study of blood T cell repertoires in COVID-19. Turning to the study itself: PBMCs, B-cell-depleted T cells, or T cells provided the cDNA or gDNA that made up the material.

One Seattle source followed patients from active infection through their disease course. Looked up from germline, CDR1 is SGHTA and CDR2 is FQGNSA. The CDR3 consists of 14 residues. V was clipped by 4 bases and J by 10 bases; unmatched bases: 8. Per the study methods: By means of reference gene primer amplification, nucleated cell counts were estimated. Profiling relied on immunoSEQ multiplex PCR, and the TCRdb table lists in-frame clones only, not all of them. D and trimming come from the DNA, and the V and J calls and clone size come from that table. This repertoire shows 55,000 to 75,000 clones, around 82% found once; its top ten account for roughly a tenth.

Sequenced input: peripheral blood. The rearrangement joins TRBV7-2 to TRBJ2-3; 10 positions agree with TRBD2. The receptor was isolated from a man older than 75 with COVID-19, enrolled during active disease. The CDR3 is CASSSIAGGRAQYF. In nucleotides, the CDR3 is TGTGCCAGCAGCTCGATAGCGGGGGGCCGGGCGCAGTATTTT.